Shown below are 13 T cell receptor beta chains from a single sample sequenced in a study of cytomegalovirus exposure and HLA in healthy donors. Profiling relied on immunoSEQ multiplex PCR, and the TCRdb table lists in-frame clones only, not all of them. The table records roughly 130,000 clones, more than 70% of them present only once. Sequencing was done on a sample of PBMCs. The receptors here all came from a man between 25 and 39 years old in good health and CMV-seronegative.

This chain joins TRBV6-4 and TRBJ2-6; no reliable D call. Germline assignment: CDR1 MRHNA and CDR2 SNTAGT. Trimming took 5 bases from V and 0 from J, leaving 14 bases between them. This CDR3 is 17 amino acids long. The CDR3 bases are TGTGCCAGCAGTTCTGAGAATTGGTCCTCTGGGGCCAACGTCCTGACTTTC. This sequence encodes CASSSENWSSGANVLTF.

The CDR3 loop is CASSILPSWASGNNEQFF. The CDR3 DNA reads as TGTGCCAGCAGCATTCTACCGAGCTGGGCTAGCGGAAACAATGAGCAGTTCTTC. The chain uses TRBV9 and TRBJ2-1; 7 bases are a match to TRBD2. Losses at the gene ends were 4 bases for V and 5 bases for J; bases not matched to a gene: 18. CDR3 length: 18 amino acids. The germline V gene encodes CDR1 SGDLS and CDR2 YYNGEE.

The chain uses TRBV19 and TRBJ1-2; no clear D. V was pared by 1 base and J by 2 bases, with 14 bases between. CDR3 length: 16 residues. Germline CDR1 reads LNHDA; CDR2 reads SQIVND (reference sequence). The CDR3 region is CASSIAISDGNYGYTF. DNA of the CDR3: TGTGCCAGTAGTATAGCAATATCCGACGGGAACTATGGCTACACCTTC.

This rearrangement joins TRBV7-8 to TRBJ2-7; 8 bases are shared with TRBD2. The CDR3 is 13 residues long. Germline trimming cut 8 bases from V and 5 bases from J; bases unmatched to any gene: 8. The germline V gene has CDR1 SGHVS and CDR2 FQNEAQ. The CDR3 coding sequence is TGTGCCAGCGGCGTTAGCGGGAACAACGAGCAGTACTTC. Its protein is CASGVSGNNEQYF.

The chain has TRBV5-1 and TRBJ1-1; 7 positions agree with TRBD1. Germline V gene lookup returns CDR1 SGHRS and CDR2 YFSETQ. The CDR3 runs 15 residues. The ends lost 5 bases at V and 2 bases at J; junction bases unmatched: 9. The CDR3 DNA is TGCGCCAGCAGTACCGGGACAGACCGCAACACTGAAGCTTTCTTT. Amino acid sequence: CASSTGTDRNTEAFF.

CDR3 sequence reads: CAWSSTTGYEQYF. The CDR3 DNA sequence: TGTGCCTGGAGTAGTACTACCGGCTACGAGCAGTACTTC. V is TRBV30 and J is TRBJ2-7; D unresolved. The CDR3 covers 13 residues. Trimming stripped 2 bases from V and 3 bases from J, with 11 bases between. The germline gives CDR1 GTSNPN, CDR2 SVGIG (reference sequence).

The rearrangement joins TRBV5-1 to TRBJ2-1; weak D call: TRBD1 (6 bases). Germline CDR1 is SGHRS and CDR2 is YFSETQ. Trimming removed 3 bases from V and 4 bases from J, with 14 bases in between. CDR3 size: 15 residues. This chain's CDR3 is CASSSRQVLYNEQFF. CDR3 bases: TGCGCCAGCAGCTCTAGACAGGTTCTTTACAATGAGCAGTTCTTC.

The chain couples TRBV5-5 to TRBJ1-4; the D gene is possibly TRBD1 (6 bases). The CDR3 totals 18 residues. The germline V gene has CDR1 SGHKS and CDR2 YYEKEE (reference sequence). The V gene lost 1 base and the J gene lost 0 bases, with 16 bases spanning the gap. The CDR3 DNA is TGTGCCAGCAGCTTGCTCCAGGGGCGAGGTGCAACTAATGAAAAACTGTTTTTT. This sequence encodes CASSLLQGRGATNEKLFF.

This clone came up once. The chain joins TRBV7-2 to TRBJ2-5, with a possible D match to TRBD1 (6 bases). From germline, CDR1 is SGHTA and CDR2 FQGNSA. The CDR3 totals 14 residues. Trimming took off 4 bases at V and 5 bases at J, with 14 bases between the two ends. The CDR3 sequence is CASSWRTALETQYF. The CDR3 DNA reads TGTGCCAGCAGCTGGAGGACAGCCCTGGAGACCCAGTACTTC.

The chain has TRBV11-2 and TRBJ2-5, with D tentatively TRBD1 (6 bases). The germline V gene encodes CDR1 SGHAT and CDR2 FQNNGV. V lost 5 bases and J lost 1, with 11 bases in between. This CDR3 comprises 14 residues. The chain's CDR3 is CASSPRDTQETQYF. Written as DNA, the CDR3 is TGTGCCAGCAGCCCCCGGGACACCCAAGAGACCCAGTACTTC.

This rearrangement joins TRBV7-2 to TRBJ2-7; D perhaps matches TRBD1 (6 bases). CDR3 length equals 16 residues. In germline, CDR1 is SGHTA, CDR2 FQGNSA. Trimming pared 1 base from V and 3 bases from J, leaving 16 bases between. CDR3 protein: CASSLGQGIQGYEQYF. CDR3 sequence (DNA): TGTGCCAGCAGCTTAGGGCAGGGGATACAAGGCTACGAGCAGTACTTC.

Worth noting for this clone: The junction and the germline gene differ at one end; a read error may be behind it. In DNA form, the CDR3 reads TGTGCCAGCAGATTGGGACTGACCCAAGAGACCCAGTACTTC. Protein sequence: CASRLGLTQETQYF. V is TRBV5-6 and J is TRBJ2-5; maybe TRBD2 (6 bases). The CDR3 runs 14 residues. In germline, CDR1 is SGHDT, CDR2 YYEEEE.

The V call is TRBV7-3, the J call TRBJ2-6; TRBD1 aligns across 9 bases. With V trimmed by 5 bases and J by 2 bases, 4 bases remained unmatched. Germline CDR1 and CDR2: SGHTA and FQGTGA. This CDR3 comprises 16 residues. CDR3 region: CASSLRQGAGANVLTF. The CDR3 DNA sequence: TGTGCCAGCAGCCTACGACAGGGGGCTGGGGCCAACGTCCTGACTTTC.